This TCR beta chain appears in the sequencing data of a study of T cells in Graves' hyperthyroidism and ophthalmopathy. Germline CDR1 is MNHEY and CDR2 is SVGEGT. Trimming cost V 0 bases and J 1 base, with 14 bases left between them. The CDR3 is 17 residues long. Researchers amplified the TCR beta CDR3 regions from RNA transcripts. Carried out on the TCR CDR3, a first-round RT-PCR used the HTBI primer set. TCRdb ran MiXCR on the multiplex PCR reads and lists one entry per CDR3 protein. The profile shows some 570,000 distinct CDR3 sequences, approximately 17% of them singletons. This clonotype was counted ten times or more.

Sequencing input: blood. This chain joins TRBV6-2 or TRBV6-3 and TRBJ2-3; possibly TRBD1 for D (6 bases). The sequence was obtained from a woman aged 18-35 years with Graves' ophthalmopathy. The CDR3 sequence: CASSYSEQDSGTDTQYF. The CDR3 region has the DNA TGTGCCAGCAGTTACTCAGAACAGGACAGTGGCACAGATACGCAGTATTTT.